This T cell receptor (beta chain) stems from a study of cytomegalovirus exposure and HLA in healthy donors. Study information: Later, an analysis reported that the 130 or so validation repertoires had used the same platform as the roughly 660 first-cohort repertoires.

In germline, CDR1 is SQVTM, CDR2 ANQGSEA. This CDR3 region has 15 residues. The ends were cut back, 0 bases at V and 4 bases at J, with 16 bases in the middle. Profiled with immunoSEQ multiplex PCR; TCRdb holds only in-frame clones, not every one. Of roughly 140,000 clones listed, around 90% were seen once; the top ten hold over 6.5%. The receptor's source is a young woman in good health and CMV-seropositive. Sequencing input: PBMCs. The chain employs TRBV29-1 and TRBJ2-7; D may be TRBD2 (6 bases). In DNA form, the CDR3 reads TGCAGCGTTGAAGATCGTGGTCAGGGACTTTACGAGCAGTACTTC. Its translation is CSVEDRGQGLYEQYF.